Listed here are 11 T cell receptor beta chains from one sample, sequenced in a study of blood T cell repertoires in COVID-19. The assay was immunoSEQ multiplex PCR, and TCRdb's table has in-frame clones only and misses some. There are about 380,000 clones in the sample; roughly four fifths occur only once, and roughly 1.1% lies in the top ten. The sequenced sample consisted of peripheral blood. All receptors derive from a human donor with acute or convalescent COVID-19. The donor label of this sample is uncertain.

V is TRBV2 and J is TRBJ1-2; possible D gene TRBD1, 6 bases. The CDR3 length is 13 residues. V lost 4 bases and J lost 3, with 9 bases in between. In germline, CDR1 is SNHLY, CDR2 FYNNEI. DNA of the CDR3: TGTGCCAGCAGTGCACAGGGTCACTATGGCTACACCTTC. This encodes CASSAQGHYGYTF.

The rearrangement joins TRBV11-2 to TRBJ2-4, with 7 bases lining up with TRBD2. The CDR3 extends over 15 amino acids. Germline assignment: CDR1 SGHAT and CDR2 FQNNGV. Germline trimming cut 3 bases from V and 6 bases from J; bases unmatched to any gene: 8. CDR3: CASSFHRDYGNIQYF. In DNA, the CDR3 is TGTGCCAGCAGCTTTCACCGGGACTACGGAAACATTCAGTACTTC.

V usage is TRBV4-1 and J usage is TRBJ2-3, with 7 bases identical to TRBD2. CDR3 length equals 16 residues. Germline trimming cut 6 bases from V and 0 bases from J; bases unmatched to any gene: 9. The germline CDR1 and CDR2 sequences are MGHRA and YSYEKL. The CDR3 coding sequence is TGCGCCAGCAGGCTAGCGGAGCACTCTAGCACAGATACGCAGTATTTT. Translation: CASRLAEHSSTDTQYF.

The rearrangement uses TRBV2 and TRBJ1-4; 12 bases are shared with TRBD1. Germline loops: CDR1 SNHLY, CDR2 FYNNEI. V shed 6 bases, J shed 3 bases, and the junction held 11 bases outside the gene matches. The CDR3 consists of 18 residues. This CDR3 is CASRDPGQGALSNEKLFF. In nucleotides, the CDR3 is TGTGCCAGCAGGGATCCGGGACAGGGGGCTCTGTCTAATGAAAAACTGTTTTTT.

The chain's CDR3 is CASSLSGGMYNEQFF. CDR3 coding DNA: TGTGCCAGCAGCCTTAGCGGGGGTATGTACAATGAGCAGTTCTTC. The chain is built from TRBV6-5 and TRBJ2-1, with TRBD2 identical over 9 bases. V shed 6 bases and J 4 bases; nucleotides not matched to a gene: 7. Germline CDR1 reads MNHEY; CDR2 reads SVGAGI. This CDR3 has 15 amino acids.

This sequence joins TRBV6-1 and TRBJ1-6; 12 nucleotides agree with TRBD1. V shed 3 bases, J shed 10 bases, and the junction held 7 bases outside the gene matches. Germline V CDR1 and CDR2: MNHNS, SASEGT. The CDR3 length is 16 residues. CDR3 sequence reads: CASSDLGQGALSPLHF. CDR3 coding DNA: TGTGCCAGCAGTGACCTGGGACAGGGGGCATTGTCACCCCTCCACTTT.

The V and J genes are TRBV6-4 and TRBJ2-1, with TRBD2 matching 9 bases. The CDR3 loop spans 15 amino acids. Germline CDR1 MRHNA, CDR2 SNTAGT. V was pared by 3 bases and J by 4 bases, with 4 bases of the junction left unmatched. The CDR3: CASSESSGDYNEQFF. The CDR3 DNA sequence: TGTGCCAGCAGTGAATCTAGCGGGGATTACAATGAGCAGTTCTTC.

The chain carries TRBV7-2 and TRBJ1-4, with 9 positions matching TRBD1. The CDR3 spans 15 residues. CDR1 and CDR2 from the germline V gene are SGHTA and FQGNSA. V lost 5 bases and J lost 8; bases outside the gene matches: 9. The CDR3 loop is CASSLSGTGHEKLFF. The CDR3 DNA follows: TGTGCCAGCAGCCTATCCGGGACAGGGCACGAAAAACTGTTTTTT.

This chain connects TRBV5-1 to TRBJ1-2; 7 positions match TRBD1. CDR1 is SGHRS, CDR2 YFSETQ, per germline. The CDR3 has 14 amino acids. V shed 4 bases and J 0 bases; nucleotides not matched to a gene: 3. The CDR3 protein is CASSPGQPNYGYTF. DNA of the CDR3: TGCGCCAGCAGCCCGGGACAGCCTAACTATGGCTACACCTTC.

CDR3 protein: CASSPTTGGGTEAFF. DNA for the CDR3: TGTGCCAGCAGCCCTACGACAGGGGGTGGGACTGAAGCTTTCTTT. The chain recombines TRBV9 with TRBJ1-1; 9 bases are a match to TRBD1. Losses at the gene ends were 4 bases for V and 5 bases for J; bases not matched to a gene: 9. CDR1 and CDR2 (germline): SGDLS, YYNGEE. The CDR3 is 15 residues long.

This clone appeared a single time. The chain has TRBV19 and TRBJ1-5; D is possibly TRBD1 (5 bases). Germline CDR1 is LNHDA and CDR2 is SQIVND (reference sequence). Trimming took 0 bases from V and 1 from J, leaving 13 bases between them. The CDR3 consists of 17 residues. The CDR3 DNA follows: TGTGCCAGTAGTATAGATTATAGGGGAACCAGCAATCAGCCCCAGCATTTT. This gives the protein CASSIDYRGTSNQPQHF.